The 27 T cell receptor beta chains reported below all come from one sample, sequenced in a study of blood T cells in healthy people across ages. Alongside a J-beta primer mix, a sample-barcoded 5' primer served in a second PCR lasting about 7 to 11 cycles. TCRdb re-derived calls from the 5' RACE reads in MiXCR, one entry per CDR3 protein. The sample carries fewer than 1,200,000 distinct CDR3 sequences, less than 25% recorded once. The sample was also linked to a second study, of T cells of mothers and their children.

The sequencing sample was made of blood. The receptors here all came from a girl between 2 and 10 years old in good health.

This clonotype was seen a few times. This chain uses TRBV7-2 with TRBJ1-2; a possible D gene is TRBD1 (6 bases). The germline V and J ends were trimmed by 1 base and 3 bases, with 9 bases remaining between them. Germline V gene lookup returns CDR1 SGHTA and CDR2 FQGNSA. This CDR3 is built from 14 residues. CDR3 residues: CASSLGTGYYGYTF. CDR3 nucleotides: TGTGCCAGCAGCTTAGGCACAGGGTACTATGGCTACACCTTC.

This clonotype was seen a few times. The CDR3 is CSAPVGGSGEQYF. The CDR3 DNA sequence: TGCAGTGCTCCCGTGGGGGGTTCCGGCGAGCAGTACTTC. The chain recombines TRBV20-1 with TRBJ2-7, with a possible D match to TRBD2 (6 bases). The CDR3 sequence is 13 residues long. V shed 5 bases and J shed 6 bases, with 17 bases lying between them. The V gene's germline CDR1 is DFQATT and CDR2 SNEGSKA (reference sequence).

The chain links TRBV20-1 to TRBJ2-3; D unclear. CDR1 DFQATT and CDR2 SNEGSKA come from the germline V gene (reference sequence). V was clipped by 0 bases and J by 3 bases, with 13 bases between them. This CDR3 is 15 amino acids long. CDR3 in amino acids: CSARDPRVGTDTQYF. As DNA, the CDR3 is TGCAGTGCTAGAGATCCCCGAGTAGGGACAGATACGCAGTATTTT.

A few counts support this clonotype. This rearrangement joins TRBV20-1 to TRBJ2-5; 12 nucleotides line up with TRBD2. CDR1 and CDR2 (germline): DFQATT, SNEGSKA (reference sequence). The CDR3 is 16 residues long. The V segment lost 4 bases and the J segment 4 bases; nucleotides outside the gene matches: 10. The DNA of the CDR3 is TGCAGTGCTATAGTGCTGGGGGGACTAGCGGGAGAGACCCAGTACTTC. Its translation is CSAIVLGGLAGETQYF.

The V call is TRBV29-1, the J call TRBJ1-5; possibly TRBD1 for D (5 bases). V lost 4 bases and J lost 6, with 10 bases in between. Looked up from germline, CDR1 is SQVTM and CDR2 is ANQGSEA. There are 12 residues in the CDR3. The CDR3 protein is CSVGGGSQPQHF. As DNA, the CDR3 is TGCAGCGTTGGCGGGGGGAGTCAGCCCCAGCATTTT. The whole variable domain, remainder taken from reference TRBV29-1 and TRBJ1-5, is SAVISQKPSRDICQRGTSLTIQCQVDSQVTMMFWYRQQPGQSLTLIATANQGSEATYESGFVIDKFPISRPNLTFSTLTVSNMSPEDSSIYLCSVGGGSQPQHFGDGTRLSIL.

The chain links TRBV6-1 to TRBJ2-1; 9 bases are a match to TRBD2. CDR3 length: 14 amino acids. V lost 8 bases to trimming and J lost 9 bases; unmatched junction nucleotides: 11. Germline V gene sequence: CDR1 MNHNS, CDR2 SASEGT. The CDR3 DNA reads TGTGCCAGCTCCCAGGCGGGAGGGCCTTTTGAGCAGTTCTTC. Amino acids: CASSQAGGPFEQFF.

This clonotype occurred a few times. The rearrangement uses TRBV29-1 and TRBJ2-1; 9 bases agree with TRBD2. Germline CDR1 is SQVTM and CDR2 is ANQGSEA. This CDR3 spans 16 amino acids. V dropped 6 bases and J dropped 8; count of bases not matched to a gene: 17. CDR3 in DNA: TGCAGCGTGGGGAAGTGGTTAGCGGGAGTGAGCGATGAGCAGTTCTTC. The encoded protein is CSVGKWLAGVSDEQFF.

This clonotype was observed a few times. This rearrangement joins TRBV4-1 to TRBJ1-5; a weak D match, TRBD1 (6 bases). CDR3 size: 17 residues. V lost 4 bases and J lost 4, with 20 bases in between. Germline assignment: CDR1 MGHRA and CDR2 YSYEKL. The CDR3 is CASSLLRVRGLNQPQHF. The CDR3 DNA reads TGCGCCAGCAGCCTCCTAAGAGTCAGGGGACTTAATCAGCCCCAGCATTTT.

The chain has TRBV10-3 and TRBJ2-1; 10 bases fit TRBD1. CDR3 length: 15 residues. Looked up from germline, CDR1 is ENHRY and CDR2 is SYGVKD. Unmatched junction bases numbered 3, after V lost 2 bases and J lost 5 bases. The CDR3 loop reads CAISEQGQGNNEQFF. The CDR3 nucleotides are TGTGCCATCAGTGAGCAGGGACAGGGGAACAATGAGCAGTTCTTC.

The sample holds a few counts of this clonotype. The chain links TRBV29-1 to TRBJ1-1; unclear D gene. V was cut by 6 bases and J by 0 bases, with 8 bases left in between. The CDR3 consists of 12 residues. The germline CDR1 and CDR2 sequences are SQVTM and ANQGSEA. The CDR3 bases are TGCAGCGTCGGCCGTTTGAACACTGAAGCTTTCTTT. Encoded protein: CSVGRLNTEAFF.

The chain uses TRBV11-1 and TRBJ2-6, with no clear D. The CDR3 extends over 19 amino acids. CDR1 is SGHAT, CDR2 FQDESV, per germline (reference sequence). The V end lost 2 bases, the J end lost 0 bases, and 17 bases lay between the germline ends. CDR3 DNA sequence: TGTGCCAGCAGCTTAATCATCAGAGACCTAAACTCTGGGGCCAACGTCCTGACTTTC. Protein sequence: CASSLIIRDLNSGANVLTF.

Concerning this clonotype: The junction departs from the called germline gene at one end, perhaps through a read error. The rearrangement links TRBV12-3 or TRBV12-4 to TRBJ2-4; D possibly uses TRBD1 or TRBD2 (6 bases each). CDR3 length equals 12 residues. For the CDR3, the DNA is TGTGCCAGCAGTCTCAACGGGGGCATTCAGTACTTT. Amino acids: CASSLNGGIQYF.

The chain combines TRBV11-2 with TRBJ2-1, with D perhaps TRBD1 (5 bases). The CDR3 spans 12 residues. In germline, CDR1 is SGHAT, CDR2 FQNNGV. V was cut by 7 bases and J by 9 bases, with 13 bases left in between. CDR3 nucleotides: TGTGCCAGCAAGGGGCCTGCCGGTGAGCAGTTCTTC. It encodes CASKGPAGEQFF.

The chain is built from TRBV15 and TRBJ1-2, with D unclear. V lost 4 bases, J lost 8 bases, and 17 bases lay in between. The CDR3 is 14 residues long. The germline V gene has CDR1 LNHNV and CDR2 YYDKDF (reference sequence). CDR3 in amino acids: CATSIDRGPLGYTF. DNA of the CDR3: TGTGCCACCAGCATTGATCGGGGTCCCCTCGGCTACACCTTC. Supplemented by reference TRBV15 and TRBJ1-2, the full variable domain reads DAMVIQNPRYQVTQFGKPVTLSCSQTLNHNVMYWYQQKSSQAPKLLFHYYDKDFNNEADTPDNFQSRRPNTSFCFLDIRSPGLGDTAMYLCATSIDRGPLGYTFGSGTRLTVV.

The CDR3 DNA follows: TGTGCCAGCAGTGAGGACAGGGGGCTTATCGCAACTAATGAAAAACTGTTTTTT. Amino acid sequence: CASSEDRGLIATNEKLFF. The rearrangement joins TRBV25-1 to TRBJ1-4; 11 positions agree with TRBD1. The ends lost 3 bases at V and 0 bases at J; junction bases unmatched: 6. This CDR3 contains 18 residues. The germline CDR1 and CDR2 sequences are MGHDK and SYGVNS.

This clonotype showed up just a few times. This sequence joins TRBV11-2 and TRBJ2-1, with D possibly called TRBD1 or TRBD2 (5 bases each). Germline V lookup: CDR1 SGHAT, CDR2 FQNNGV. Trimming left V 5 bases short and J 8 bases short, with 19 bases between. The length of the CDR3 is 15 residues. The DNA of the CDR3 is TGTGCCAGCAGCCCAGGGAGAACTAGGTACGATGAGCAGTTCTTC. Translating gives CASSPGRTRYDEQFF.

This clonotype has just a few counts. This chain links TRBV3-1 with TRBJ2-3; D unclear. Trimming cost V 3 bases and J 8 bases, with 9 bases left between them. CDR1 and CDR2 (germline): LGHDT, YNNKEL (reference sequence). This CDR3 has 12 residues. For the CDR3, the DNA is TGTGCCAGCAGCCATGCTGGGGTTACGCAGTATTTT. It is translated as CASSHAGVTQYF.

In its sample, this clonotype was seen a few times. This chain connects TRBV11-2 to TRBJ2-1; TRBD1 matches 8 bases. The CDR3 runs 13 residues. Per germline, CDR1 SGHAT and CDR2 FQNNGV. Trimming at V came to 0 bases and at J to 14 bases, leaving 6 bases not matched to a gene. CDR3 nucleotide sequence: TGTGCCAGCAGCTTAGAGTGGGAACAGGGGGAGTTCTTC. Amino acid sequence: CASSLEWEQGEFF.

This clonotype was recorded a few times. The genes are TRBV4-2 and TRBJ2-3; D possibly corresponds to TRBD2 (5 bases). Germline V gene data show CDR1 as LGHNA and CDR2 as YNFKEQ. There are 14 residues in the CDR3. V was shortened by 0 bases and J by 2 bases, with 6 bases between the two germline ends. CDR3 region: CASSQEAVTDTQYF. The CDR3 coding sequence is TGTGCCAGCAGCCAAGAAGCGGTCACAGATACGCAGTATTTT.

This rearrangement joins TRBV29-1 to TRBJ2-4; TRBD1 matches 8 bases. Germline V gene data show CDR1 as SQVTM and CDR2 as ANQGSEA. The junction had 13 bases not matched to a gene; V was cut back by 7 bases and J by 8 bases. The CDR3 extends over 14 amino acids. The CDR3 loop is CSAAKGQGGDIQYF. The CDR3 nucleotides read TGCAGCGCTGCGAAAGGACAGGGCGGCGACATTCAGTACTTC.

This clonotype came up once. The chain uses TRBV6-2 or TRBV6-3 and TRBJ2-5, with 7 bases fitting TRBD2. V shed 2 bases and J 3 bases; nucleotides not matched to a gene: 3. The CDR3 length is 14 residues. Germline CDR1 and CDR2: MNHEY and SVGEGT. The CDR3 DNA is TGTGCCAGCAGTTACCGGCTAGCGGAAGAGACCCAGTACTTC. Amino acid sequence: CASSYRLAEETQYF.

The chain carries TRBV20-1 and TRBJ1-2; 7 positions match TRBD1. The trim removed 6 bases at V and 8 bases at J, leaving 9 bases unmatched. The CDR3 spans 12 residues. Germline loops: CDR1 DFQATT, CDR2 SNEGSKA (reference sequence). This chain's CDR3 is CSASGQTGGYTF. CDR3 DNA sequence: TGCAGTGCCTCGGGACAGACGGGGGGCTACACCTTC.

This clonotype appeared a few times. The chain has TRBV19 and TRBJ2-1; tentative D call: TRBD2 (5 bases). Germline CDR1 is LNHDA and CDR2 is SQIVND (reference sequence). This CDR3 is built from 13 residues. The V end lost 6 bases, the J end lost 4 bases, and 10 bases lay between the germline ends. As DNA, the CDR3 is TGTGCCAGTAGGGGCCGGGGTTACAATGAGCAGTTCTTC. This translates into CASRGRGYNEQFF.

The CDR3 nucleotides are TGCGCCAGCAGCCCTATATTTAGTCCCACGGCTCAAGAGACCCAGTACTTC. This sequence encodes CASSPIFSPTAQETQYF. This rearrangement joins TRBV4-1 to TRBJ2-5; D gene uncertain. The CDR3 totals 17 residues. Germline V gene data show CDR1 as MGHRA and CDR2 as YSYEKL. V was shortened by 4 bases and J by 2 bases, with 20 bases between the two germline ends.

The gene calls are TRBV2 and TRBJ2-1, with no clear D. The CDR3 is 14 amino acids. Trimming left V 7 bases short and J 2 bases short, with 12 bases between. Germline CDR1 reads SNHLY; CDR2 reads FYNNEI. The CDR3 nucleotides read TGTGCCAGCACCAGAATTGACGCCTACAATGAGCAGTTCTTC. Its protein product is CASTRIDAYNEQFF.

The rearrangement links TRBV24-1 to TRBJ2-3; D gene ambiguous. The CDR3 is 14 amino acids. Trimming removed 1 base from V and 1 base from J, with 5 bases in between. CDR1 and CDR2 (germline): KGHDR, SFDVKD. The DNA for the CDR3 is TGTGCCACCAGTGATTTTAAGGGCACAGATACGCAGTATTTT. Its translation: CATSDFKGTDTQYF.

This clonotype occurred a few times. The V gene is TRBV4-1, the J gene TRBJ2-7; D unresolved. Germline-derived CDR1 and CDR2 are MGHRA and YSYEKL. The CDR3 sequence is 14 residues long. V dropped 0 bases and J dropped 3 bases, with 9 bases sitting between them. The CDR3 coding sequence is TGCGCCAGCAGCCAAGAGAGTCAAGACTACGAGCAGTACTTC. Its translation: CASSQESQDYEQYF.